A single T cell receptor beta chain is shown here with its context. This sample includes further DNA sequences coding for the same CDR3. The V gene's germline CDR1 is MGHRA and CDR2 YSYEKL. V dropped 0 bases and J dropped 1; count of bases not matched to a gene: 3. The CDR3 loop spans 17 amino acids. This entry comes from a study of blood T cell repertoires in COVID-19. Original processing methods: The assay estimated nucleated cells by amplifying reference gene primers. Profiled with immunoSEQ multiplex PCR; TCRdb holds only in-frame clones, not every one. V and J calls and clone size are given by that table; D and trimming were obtained from the DNA. The table shows some 90,000 clones, with about 80% occurring only once.

The chain has TRBV4-1 and TRBJ2-3, with 11 bases fitting TRBD1. Sequencing input: peripheral blood. The receptor was derived from a woman aged 70-85 years with acute or convalescent COVID-19. The CDR3: CASSQDGTGGGTDTQYF. The DNA of the CDR3 is TGCGCCAGCAGCCAAGATGGGACAGGGGGGGGCACAGATACGCAGTATTTT.